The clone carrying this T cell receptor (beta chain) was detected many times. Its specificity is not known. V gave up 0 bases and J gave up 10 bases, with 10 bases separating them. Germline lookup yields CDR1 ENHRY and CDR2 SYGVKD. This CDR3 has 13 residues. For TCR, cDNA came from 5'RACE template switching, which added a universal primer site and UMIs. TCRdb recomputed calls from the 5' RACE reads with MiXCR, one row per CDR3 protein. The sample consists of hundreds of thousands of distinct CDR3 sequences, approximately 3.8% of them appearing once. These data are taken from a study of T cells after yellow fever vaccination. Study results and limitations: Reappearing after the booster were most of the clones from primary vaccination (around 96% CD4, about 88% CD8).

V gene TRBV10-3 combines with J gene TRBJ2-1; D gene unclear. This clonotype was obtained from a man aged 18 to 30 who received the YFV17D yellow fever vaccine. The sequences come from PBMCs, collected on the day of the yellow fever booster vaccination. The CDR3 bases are TGTGCCATCAGTGAGTCAGGTCGAGAGGAGCAGTTCTTC. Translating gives CAISESGREEQFF.